This TCR beta chain was profiled in a study of T cell responses to AZD1222 COVID-19 vaccine. Study-wide results and limits: Across spike, vaccine-associated CD4 TCRs were found, dominant at 160-218 and 743-854. No repertoire was sampled before or during the peak T cell response, only after it. Among those given AZD1222, only five or six were seropositive at baseline. Nearly half of spike-specific TCRs reportedly target unmutated variant regions.

Germline V CDR1 and CDR2: LNHDA, SQIVND (reference sequence). The CDR3 is 13 amino acids. V lost 6 bases and J lost 11, with 19 bases in between. The method was immunoSEQ multiplex PCR; TCRdb's version includes in-frame clones alone and lacks a portion of them. The sample has more than 100,000 clones, 92% seen once; the top ten hold over 1.5%. A remark on this clone: Its target is not known.

This receptor was identified in an adult in good health. Sequences were derived from peripheral blood, sampled on day 0 of AZD1222 vaccination. The V call is TRBV19, the J call TRBJ1-1; D is uncertain. The CDR3 DNA follows: TGTGCCAGTAGCCCGTGGGGTGTCGCTGTGGCTTTCTTT. Translating it yields CASSPWGVAVAFF.